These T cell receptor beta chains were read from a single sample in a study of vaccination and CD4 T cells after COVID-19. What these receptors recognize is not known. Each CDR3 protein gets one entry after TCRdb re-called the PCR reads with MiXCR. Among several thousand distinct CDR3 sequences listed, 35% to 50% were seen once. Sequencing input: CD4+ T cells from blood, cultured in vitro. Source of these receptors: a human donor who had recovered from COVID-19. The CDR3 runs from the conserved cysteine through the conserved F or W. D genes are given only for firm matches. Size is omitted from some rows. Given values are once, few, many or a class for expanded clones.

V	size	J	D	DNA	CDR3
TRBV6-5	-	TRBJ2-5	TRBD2	TGTGCCAGCAGTTACTCGAAGGGACTAGCGGGAGGGGAGACCCAGTACTTC	CASSYSKGLAGGETQYF
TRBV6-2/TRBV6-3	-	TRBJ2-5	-	TGTGCCAGCAGTCGCAGGGGGGGGTACCAAGAGACCCAGTACTTC	CASSRRGGYQETQYF
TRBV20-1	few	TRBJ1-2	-	TGCAGTGCTAGAAATCAGTATGGCTACACCTTC	CSARNQYGYTF
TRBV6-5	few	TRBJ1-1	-	TGTGCCAGCAGTTACATAGGGGGAGGAAAAGCTTTCTTT	CASSYIGGGKAFF
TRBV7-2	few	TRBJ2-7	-	TGTGCCAGCAGCTCCGGACCGTTCTACGAGCAGTACTTC	CASSSGPFYEQYF
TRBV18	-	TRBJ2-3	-	TGTGCCAGCTCCCCAACCCGTGCTGGCGGGACTAGCACAGATACGCAGTATTTT	CASSPTRAGGTSTDTQYF
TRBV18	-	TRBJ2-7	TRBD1	TGTGCCAGCTCACCCGACAGGGTCTCCCTCTACGAGCAGTACTTC	CASSPDRVSLYEQYF
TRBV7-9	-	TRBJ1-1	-	TGTGCCAGCAGCCTTGTAGGCGCTCCTGAAGCTTTCTTT	CASSLVGAPEAFF
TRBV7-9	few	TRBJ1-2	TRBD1	TGTGCCAGCAGCTTAGTGGGACAGGGGGTAAAAGACTATGGCTACACCTTC	CASSLVGQGVKDYGYTF
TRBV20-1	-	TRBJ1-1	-	TGCAGTGTTGAGGGGTGGGTGACTGAAGCTTTCTTT	CSVEGWVTEAFF
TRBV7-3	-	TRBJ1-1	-	TGTGCCAGCAGCTTAACCGGGGCCTTATCCTACACTGAAGCTTTCTTT	CASSLTGALSYTEAFF
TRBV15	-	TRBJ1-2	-	TGTGCCACCAGCAGAGTGGGGACCTTTGGCTACACCTTC	CATSRVGTFGYTF
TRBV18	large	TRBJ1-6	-	TGTGCCAGCTCACCAAGGAGTTTGGGGACGTCGGGCTCACCCCTCCACTTT	CASSPRSLGTSGSPLHF
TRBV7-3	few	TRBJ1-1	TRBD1	TGTGCCAGCAGCGCGACAGGGACTGAAGCTTTCTTT	CASSATGTEAFF
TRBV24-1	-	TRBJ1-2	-	TGTGCCACCAGTGATTTGGGCCGGAACAGGGTAACCTGCTATGGCTACACCTTC	CATSDLGRNRVTCYGYTF
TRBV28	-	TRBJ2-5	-	TGTGCCAGCAGGGGGTGGGGGACCCAGTACTTC	CASRGWGTQYF
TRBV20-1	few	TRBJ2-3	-	TGCAGTGCTACCACCTTCTCGCGGGGAAGCACAGATACGCAGTATTTT	CSATTFSRGSTDTQYF
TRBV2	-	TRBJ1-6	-	TGTGCCAGCCGGGACCCCAATTCACCCCTCCACTTT	CASRDPNSPLHF
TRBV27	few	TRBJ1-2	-	TGTGCCAGCAGTTTATTGGGATCGTCTAACTATGGCTACACCTTC	CASSLLGSSNYGYTF
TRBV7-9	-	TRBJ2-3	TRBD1	TGTGCCAGCAGCTCACTCGGGACAGGGACAGATACGCAGTATTTT	CASSSLGTGTDTQYF
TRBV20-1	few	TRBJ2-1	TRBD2	TGCAGTGCGGTTCTAGCGGGAGCTGAGGTCAGTGAGCAGTTCTTC	CSAVLAGAEVSEQFF
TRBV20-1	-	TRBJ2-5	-	TGCAGTGCTAGAGGACGGAGCCAAGAGACCCAGTACTTC	CSARGRSQETQYF
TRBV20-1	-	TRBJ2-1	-	TGCAGTGCTAGAGATCAAGGTTTTAGCTCCTACAATGAGCAGTTCTTC	CSARDQGFSSYNEQFF
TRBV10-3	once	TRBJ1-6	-	TGTGCCATCAACAGGGTGGGTTCACCCCTCCACTTT	CAINRVGSPLHF
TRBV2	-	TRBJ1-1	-	TGTGCCAGCAGTCCCCCGTTCGTTATCAACACTGAAGCTTTCTTT	CASSPPFVINTEAFF
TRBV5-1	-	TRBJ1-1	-	TGCGCCAGCAGCTTGGCAGCGAGTAGGACATTCAGATCTCCTAACACTGAAGCTTTCTTT	CASSLAASRTFRSPNTEAFF
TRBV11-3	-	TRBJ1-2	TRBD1	TGTGCCAGCAGCCCTGGACAGGGTAGGACCGGCTACACCTTC	CASSPGQGRTGYTF
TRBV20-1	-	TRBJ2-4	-	TGCAGTGCTAGCGATCGAAACAGGGAGGGCATTCAGTACTTC	CSASDRNREGIQYF
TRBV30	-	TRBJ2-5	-	TGTGCCTGGAGTGGCGCAGAGACCCAGTACTTC	CAWSGAETQYF
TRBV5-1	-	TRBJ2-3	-	TGCGCCAGCAGATTCCGGGACAACACAGATACGCAGTATTTT	CASRFRDNTDTQYF
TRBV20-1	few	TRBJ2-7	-	TGCAGTGCTGGGGGGTACTACGAGCAGTACTTC	CSAGGYYEQYF
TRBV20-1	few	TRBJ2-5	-	TGCAGTGCCCGGGACCAAACTACGCTTTGGGGGTTGCAAGAGACCCAGTACTTC	CSARDQTTLWGLQETQYF
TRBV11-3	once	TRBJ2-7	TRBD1	TGTGCCAGCAGCTTAGCGGGACAGGGGGGCGGAGAGCAGTACTTC	CASSLAGQGGGEQYF
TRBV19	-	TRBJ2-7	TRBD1	TGTGCCAGTAGTACCTTGGAGACAGGGCCCGGCGAGCAGTACTTC	CASSTLETGPGEQYF
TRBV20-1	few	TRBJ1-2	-	TGCAGTGCCACCCCGCCTGGGAGCTTCTATGGCTACACCTTC	CSATPPGSFYGYTF
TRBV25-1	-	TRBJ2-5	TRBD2	TGTGCCAGCAGTGAAGGGGCTAGCGGGGACCAAGAGACCCAGTACTTC	CASSEGASGDQETQYF
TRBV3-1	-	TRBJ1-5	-	TGTGCCAGCAGCCACCTAGGAGTTCAGCCCCAGCATTTT	CASSHLGVQPQHF
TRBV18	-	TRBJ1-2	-	TGTGCCAGCTCACCGGGTCGACAGGCGTACTACACCTTC	CASSPGRQAYYTF
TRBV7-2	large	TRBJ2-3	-	TGTGCCAGCAGCTTAGCGTGGGGTGAAGATACGCAGTATTTT	CASSLAWGEDTQYF
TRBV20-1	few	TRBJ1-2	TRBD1	TGCAGTGCTGGGCAGGGGGCTTCTAACTATGGCTACACCTTC	CSAGQGASNYGYTF
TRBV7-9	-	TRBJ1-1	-	TGTGCCAGCAGTTCACGAGCGGACGGCCCTGAAGCTTTCTTT	CASSSRADGPEAFF
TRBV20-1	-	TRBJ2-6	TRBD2	TGCAGTGCGAGGACTAGTGGGGGAATCCTGACTTTC	CSARTSGGILTF
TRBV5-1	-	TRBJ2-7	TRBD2	TGCGCCAGCAGCTCAAGGACTAGCGGGCTAAACTACGAGCAGTACTTC	CASSSRTSGLNYEQYF
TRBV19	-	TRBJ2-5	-	TGTGCCCGAAACAGGGGAGGAATGGGAGAGACCCAGTACTTC	CARNRGGMGETQYF